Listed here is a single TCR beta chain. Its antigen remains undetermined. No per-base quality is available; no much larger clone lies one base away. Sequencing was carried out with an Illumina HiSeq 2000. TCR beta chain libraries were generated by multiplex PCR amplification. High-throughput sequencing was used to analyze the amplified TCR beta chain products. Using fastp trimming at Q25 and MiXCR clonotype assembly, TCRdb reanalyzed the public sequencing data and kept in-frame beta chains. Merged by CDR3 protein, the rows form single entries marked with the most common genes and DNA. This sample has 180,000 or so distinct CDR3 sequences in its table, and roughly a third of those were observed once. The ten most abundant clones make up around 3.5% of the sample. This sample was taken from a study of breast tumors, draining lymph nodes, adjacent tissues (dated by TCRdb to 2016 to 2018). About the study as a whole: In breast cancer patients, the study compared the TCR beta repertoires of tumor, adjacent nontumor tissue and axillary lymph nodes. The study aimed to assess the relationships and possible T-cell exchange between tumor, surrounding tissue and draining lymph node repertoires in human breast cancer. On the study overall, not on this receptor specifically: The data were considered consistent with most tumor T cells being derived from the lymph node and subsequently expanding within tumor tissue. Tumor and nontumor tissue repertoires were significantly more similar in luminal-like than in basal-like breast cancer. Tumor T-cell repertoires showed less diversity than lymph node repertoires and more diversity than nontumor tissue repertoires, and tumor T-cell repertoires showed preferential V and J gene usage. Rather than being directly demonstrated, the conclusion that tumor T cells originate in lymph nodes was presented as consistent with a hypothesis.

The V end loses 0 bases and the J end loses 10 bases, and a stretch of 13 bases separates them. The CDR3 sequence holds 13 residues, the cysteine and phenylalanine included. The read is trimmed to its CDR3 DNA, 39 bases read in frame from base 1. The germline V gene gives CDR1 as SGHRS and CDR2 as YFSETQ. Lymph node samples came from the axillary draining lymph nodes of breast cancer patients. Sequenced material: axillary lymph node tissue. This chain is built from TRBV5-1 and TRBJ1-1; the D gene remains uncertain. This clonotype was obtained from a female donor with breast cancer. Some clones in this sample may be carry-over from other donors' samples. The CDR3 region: CASSLEGTSPAFF. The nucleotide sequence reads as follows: TGCGCCAGCAGCTTGGAGGGCACTTCGCCAGCTTTCTTT.